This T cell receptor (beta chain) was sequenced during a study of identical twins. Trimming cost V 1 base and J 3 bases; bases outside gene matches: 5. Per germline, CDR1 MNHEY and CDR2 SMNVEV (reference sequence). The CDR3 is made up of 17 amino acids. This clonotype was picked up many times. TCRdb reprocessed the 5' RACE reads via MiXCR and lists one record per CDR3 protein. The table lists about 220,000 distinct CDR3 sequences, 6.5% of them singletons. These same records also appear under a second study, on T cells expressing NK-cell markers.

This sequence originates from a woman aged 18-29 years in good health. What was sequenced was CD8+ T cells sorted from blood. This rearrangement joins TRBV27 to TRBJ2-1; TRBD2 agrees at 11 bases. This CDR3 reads CASSLLPGLADYNEQFF. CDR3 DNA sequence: TGTGCCAGCAGTTTATTGCCGGGACTAGCGGACTACAATGAGCAGTTCTTC.